This TCR beta chain was sequenced for a study of T-cell reconstitution after alpha-beta-depleted transplantation in children. Trimming took off 1 base at V and 0 bases at J, with 10 bases between the two ends. This CDR3 comprises 16 residues. Per the germline V gene, CDR1 is SGHVS and CDR2 is FQNEAQ. This clonotype was detected a few times. Its specificity is not known. Study-level findings and limits: Two months or so post-transplant, alpha-beta T cells reportedly derived from several hundred expanded graft clones. At one year after transplant, newly produced T cells mostly accounted for T-cell counts and diversity. Some patients' high day-60 TCRbeta diversity was traced to surviving recipient T cells and thymic progenitors.

Preparation of the TCRbeta library involved a method that used unique molecular identifiers. TCRdb called the PCR reads again in MiXCR, with one record for every CDR3 protein. The sample records 750,000 to 950,000 distinct CDR3 sequences, approximately 15% being singletons. The source was PBMCs, mostly from graft donor cells, collected 360 days after TCRalphabeta/CD19-depleted stem cell transplant. This chain joins TRBV7-8 and TRBJ2-1; D might be TRBD1 or TRBD2, each matching 6 bases. The sequence derives from a male patient aged 5 to 17 who had a stem cell transplant for acute lymphoblastic leukemia, so the T cells may come from the graft donor. This CDR3 reads CASSLGRDISYNEQFF. In DNA, the CDR3 is TGTGCCAGCAGCTTAGGGAGGGACATCTCCTACAATGAGCAGTTCTTC. Combining the CDR3 with reference TRBV7-8 and TRBJ2-1 gives the whole variable domain GAGVSQSPRYKVAKRGQDVALRCDPISGHVSLFWYQQALGQGPEFLTYFQNEAQLDKSGLPSDRFFAERPEGSVSTLKIQRTQQEDSAVYLCASSLGRDISYNEQFFGPGTRLTVL.